This TCR beta chain appears in the sequencing data of a study of tumor T cells in aggressive B-cell lymphoma. A few counts support this clone. The germline gives CDR1 SEHNR, CDR2 FQNEAQ (reference sequence). The CDR3 is 14 amino acids. Trimming cost V 5 bases and J 1 base, with 11 bases left between them. Here immunoSEQ multiplex PCR was the method, and the copy in TCRdb shows in-frame clones only, minus some. The sample consists of approximately 11,000 clones, approximately 91% of them appearing once. This TCR was sampled from an adult with diffuse large B cell lymphoma. Material for sequencing was tumor tissue. This chain connects TRBV7-9 to TRBJ1-1, with D tentatively TRBD1 (6 bases). The CDR3 region is CASSPPQGNTEAFF. DNA of the CDR3: TGTGCCAGCAGCCCGCCACAGGGGAACACTGAAGCTTTCTTT.